Shown below are 12 T cell receptor beta chains from a single sample sequenced in a study of regulatory T cells in long-lasting Graves disease. This sample's time point: persistent/refractory GD, antithyroid drugs over 5 years with positive TRAb. The TCR library was prepared using RNA isolated from PBMCs. Through Arm-PCR of CDR3 regions and iRepertoire HTBI primers, TCR beta libraries were built. One entry per CDR3 protein, called by TCRdb with MiXCR from the multiplex PCR reads. The sample lists about 660,000 distinct CDR3 sequences, 25% to 35% occurring once. Source: peripheral blood mononuclear cells (PBMCs), taken when the disease was refractory, from a patient treated with antithyroid drugs. Every receptor here comes from a female donor with Graves disease.

This clonotype was detected a few times. The chain is built from TRBV2 and TRBJ1-1; D is unclear. V lost 2 bases to trimming and J lost 5 bases, with 6 bases between them. The CDR3 has 12 residues. Germline V gene lookup returns CDR1 SNHLY and CDR2 FYNNEI. CDR3 bases: TGTGCCAGCAGTGAATTGCCGACTGAAGCTTTCTTT. This sequence encodes CASSELPTEAFF.

The chain carries TRBV12-3 or TRBV12-4 and TRBJ2-7; 8 nucleotides line up with TRBD2. Trimming cost V 1 base and J 2 bases; bases outside gene matches: 4. This CDR3 has 15 residues. In DNA, the CDR3 is TGTGCCAGCAGTTTAGTAGCGGGACCTCCCTACGAGCAGTACTTC. It is translated as CASSLVAGPPYEQYF.

This clonotype was seen at least ten times. The V and J genes are TRBV6-5 and TRBJ1-1; D not certain. CDR3 length equals 16 residues. CDR1 is MNHEY and CDR2 is SVGAGI in the germline V gene. V shed 0 bases and J shed 4 bases, with 15 bases lying between them. CDR3 sequence: CASSYSGYSQFTEAFF. The CDR3 nucleotides are TGTGCCAGCAGTTACTCAGGTTACAGCCAGTTCACTGAAGCTTTCTTT.

This clonotype was seen only a few times. J is TRBJ1-1 and V is TRBV10-1; TRBD1 is a possible D gene (5 bases). Per germline, CDR1 WNHNN and CDR2 SYGVQD (reference sequence). V was shortened by 0 bases and J by 1 base, with 18 bases between the two germline ends. The CDR3 has 18 amino acids. CDR3 in amino acids: CASSESIGAPGANTEAFF. The CDR3 bases are TGCGCCAGCAGTGAGTCGATTGGGGCCCCCGGGGCGAACACTGAAGCTTTCTTT.

This chain links TRBV3-1 with TRBJ2-7, with 10 bases lining up with TRBD1. V shed 4 bases and J 0 bases; nucleotides not matched to a gene: 6. This CDR3 has 16 residues. Germline V CDR1 and CDR2: LGHDT, YNNKEL (reference sequence). Here the CDR3 reads CASSPRQGAISYEQYF. In DNA form, the CDR3 reads TGTGCCAGCAGCCCTCGACAGGGGGCAATCTCCTACGAGCAGTACTTC.

The chain uses TRBV6-1 and TRBJ1-4; no firm D call. The CDR3 is 14 amino acids. Trimming removed 8 bases from V and 8 bases from J, with 18 bases in between. Germline CDR1 reads MNHNS; CDR2 reads SASEGT. The CDR3 protein is CASGRPGLREKLFF. The CDR3 DNA follows: TGTGCCAGCGGACGTCCGGGCCTCAGAGAAAAACTGTTTTTT.

The rearrangement joins TRBV20-1 to TRBJ2-4, with 11 positions matching TRBD2. Germline assignment: CDR1 DFQATT and CDR2 SNEGSKA (reference sequence). The CDR3 totals 17 residues. V trimming: 4 bases; J trimming: 0 bases; junction bases outside the gene matches: 8. The CDR3 coding sequence is TGCAGTGCTAAAACTAGCGGGAGCTTTCTAGCCAAAAACATTCAGTACTTC. Its translation is CSAKTSGSFLAKNIQYF.

This clonotype has just a few counts. The chain couples TRBV6-1 to TRBJ2-1; D unclear. The length of the CDR3 is 15 residues. The germline CDR1 and CDR2 sequences are MNHNS and SASEGT. The V end was cut by 7 bases, the J end by 1 base, with 14 bases between. CDR3 region: CASNLEEVSYNEQFF. For the CDR3, the DNA is TGTGCCAGCAATCTAGAAGAGGTGTCCTACAATGAGCAGTTCTTC.

V is TRBV6-8 and J is TRBJ2-1; 10 bases fit TRBD2. The CDR3 runs to 18 residues. Germline loops: CDR1 MNHGY, CDR2 SAAAGT. The V gene end was trimmed by 4 bases and the J gene end by 5 bases; junction bases not matched to a gene: 14. The CDR3 DNA reads as TGTGCCAGCAGTTCGCTAAAACGTGGACTAGCGGAGAACAATGAGCAGTTCTTC. Its translation is CASSSLKRGLAENNEQFF.

The V and J genes are TRBV2 and TRBJ2-3; TRBD2 matches 9 bases. The DNA end is more similar to TRBJ2-1, so the J call may be wrong. Germline V CDR1 and CDR2: SNHLY, FYNNEI. The CDR3 contains 15 residues. The CDR3 DNA reads TGTGCCAGCAAAGAGGCGGGAGGGTGGTACAATGAGCAGTTCTTC. As protein: CASKEAGGWYNEQFF.

This clonotype has just a few counts. The chain employs TRBV28 and TRBJ2-2; D gene uncertain. The ends were cut back, 7 bases at V and 4 bases at J, with 25 bases in the middle. This CDR3 has 18 amino acids. CDR1 and CDR2 from the germline V gene are MDHEN and SYDVKM. In nucleotides, the CDR3 is TGTGCCAGCACCACATTTACGTCAGGCCTAGGAAGCACCGGGGAGCTGTTTTTT. This sequence encodes CASTTFTSGLGSTGELFF.

This rearrangement joins TRBV19 to TRBJ1-1, with TRBD1 as a possible D gene (6 bases). Trimming took off 3 bases at V and 4 bases at J, with 12 bases between the two ends. This CDR3 has 14 residues. Germline lookup yields CDR1 LNHDA and CDR2 SQIVND (reference sequence). CDR3 loop: CASSINSGATEAFF. The CDR3 nucleotides read TGTGCCAGTAGTATTAATTCAGGGGCCACTGAAGCTTTCTTT.